This T cell receptor (beta chain) was recorded in a study of blood T cells in healthy people across ages. CDR3 length equals 14 residues. Germline V gives CDR1 MDHEN, CDR2 SYDVKM. Total RNA amounts of at least 5.5 micrograms were extracted per sample. The authors ran a second PCR of roughly 6 to 12 cycles using a sample-barcoded 5' primer and a J-beta primer mix. TCRdb processed the 5' RACE reads anew with MiXCR; each CDR3 protein has one entry. The data contain 650,000 to 700,000 distinct CDR3 sequences, roughly half of them singletons. The specimen was blood. The sequence was collected from an elderly woman in good health. The V gene is TRBV28, the J gene TRBJ2-1, with D perhaps TRBD2 (6 bases). Matching the DNA end better, TRBJ2-7 makes the J call doubtful. The CDR3 region has the DNA TGTGCCAGCAAGAAAGGGACTTACTACAATGAGCAGTACTTC. Its translation is CASKKGTYYNEQYF.